The 22 T cell receptor beta chains below were found in one sample sequenced in a study of control samples from healthy donors and cancer patients. Repertoires were generated with immunoSEQ multiplex PCR, while TCRdb's copy carries only in-frame clones and drops some. The repertoire consists of 120,000 to 150,000 clones, with roughly 90% occurring once and the leading ten covering more than 4%. Sequencing was performed on blood. These receptors came from a man younger than 45 in good health.

The chain has TRBV4-3 and TRBJ1-1; D is unclear. Germline lookup yields CDR1 LGHNA and CDR2 YSLEER. V lost 4 bases and J 4 bases, leaving 13 bases between the germline ends. This CDR3 has 14 residues. The CDR3 reads CASSPAEMSTEAFF. The CDR3 DNA sequence: TGCGCCAGCAGCCCAGCCGAGATGAGCACTGAAGCTTTCTTT.

Turning to this clone: The junction differs from germline at one of its ends, possibly a read error. The chain has TRBV4-1 and TRBJ2-1; TRBD2 matches at 8 bases. Germline V gives CDR1 MGHRA, CDR2 YSYEKL. The CDR3 is 16 residues long. This chain's CDR3 is CASSQGQRERYNEQFF. The DNA for the CDR3 is TGCGCCAGCAGTCAAGGGCAGCGGGAGAGATACAATGAGCAGTTCTTC.

This clone came up a few times. The V call is TRBV5-4, the J call TRBJ2-7; TRBD2 matches 7 bases. This CDR3 has 15 amino acids. The V and J ends lost 1 base and 6 bases, in that order; junction bases with no gene match: 10. Per the germline V gene, CDR1 is SGHNT and CDR2 is YYREEE (reference sequence). The CDR3 reads CASSLHGGGSAEQYF. Here the CDR3 DNA reads TGTGCCAGCAGCTTGCACGGTGGCGGGAGCGCCGAGCAGTACTTC.

This chain uses TRBV7-6 with TRBJ2-2, with D perhaps TRBD1 (6 bases). Germline-derived CDR1 and CDR2 are SGHVS and FNYEAQ. The CDR3 is made up of 13 amino acids. V gave up 5 bases and J gave up 7 bases, with 11 bases separating them. The CDR3 nucleotides read TGTGCCAGCAGCCGACAGGTTGTCGGGGAGCTGTTTTTT. As protein: CASSRQVVGELFF.

The chain links TRBV28 to TRBJ2-7, with D perhaps matching TRBD1 or TRBD2 (6 bases each). The CDR3 has 14 amino acids. V lost 5 bases and J lost 2, with 13 bases in between. Germline CDR1 reads MDHEN; CDR2 reads SYDVKM. The CDR3 region is CASSIGGVAYEQYF. The CDR3 DNA is TGTGCCAGCAGTATCGGGGGCGTTGCCTACGAGCAGTACTTC.

The V call is TRBV18, the J call TRBJ1-1; 8 nucleotides agree with TRBD1. CDR1 and CDR2 from the germline V gene are KGHSH and LQKENI. V shed 8 bases and J 0 bases; nucleotides not matched to a gene: 2. The CDR3 sequence is 13 residues long. CDR3 nucleotides: TGTGCCAGCGCGACAGGGGTGAACACTGAAGCTTTCTTT. As protein: CASATGVNTEAFF.

The rearrangement uses TRBV7-8 and TRBJ1-2; a possible D gene is TRBD1 (5 bases). Germline V gives CDR1 SGHVS, CDR2 FQNEAQ. This CDR3 region has 14 residues. Trimming stripped 2 bases from V and 3 bases from J, with 10 bases between. The CDR3 region is CASSLIQGDYGYTF. The CDR3 bases are TGTGCCAGCAGCTTAATTCAGGGAGACTATGGCTACACCTTC.

The genes are TRBV7-9 and TRBJ2-1; no reliable D call. V lost 5 bases and J lost 6, with 20 bases in between. Germline V lookup: CDR1 SEHNR, CDR2 FQNEAQ (reference sequence). CDR3 length equals 16 residues. The CDR3 is CASSRTPGLRSNEQFF. As DNA, the CDR3 is TGTGCCAGCAGCCGGACCCCCGGGCTACGGAGCAATGAGCAGTTCTTC.

This chain joins TRBV24-1 and TRBJ2-1; D ambiguous. The V and J ends lost 8 bases and 5 bases respectively, with 6 bases between them. The CDR3 consists of 11 residues. CDR1 is KGHDR and CDR2 is SFDVKD in the germline V gene. The chain's CDR3 is CATTHHNEQFF. The CDR3 nucleotides are TGTGCCACCACGCACCACAATGAGCAGTTCTTC.

This clone appeared once. The J gene is TRBJ2-7, the V gene TRBV24-1, with TRBD2 matching over 10 bases. Looked up from germline, CDR1 is KGHDR and CDR2 is SFDVKD. The CDR3 totals 17 residues. V was clipped by 2 bases and J by 6 bases; unmatched bases: 12. The DNA of the CDR3 is TGTGCCACCAGTGATTCAAGAGCGGGAGGGCTGAACGGCGAGCAGTACTTC. Translating it yields CATSDSRAGGLNGEQYF.

V and J are TRBV18 and TRBJ1-4; D is perhaps TRBD1 (5 bases). This CDR3 contains 16 residues. The V gene lost 3 bases and the J gene lost 3 bases, with 14 bases spanning the gap. In germline, CDR1 is KGHSH, CDR2 LQKENI. CDR3 sequence: CASSPSRSGPNEKLFF. CDR3 DNA: TGTGCCAGCTCACCGTCTCGGTCAGGGCCTAATGAAAAACTGTTTTTT. Full variable domain (missing parts from reference TRBV18 and TRBJ1-4): NAGVMQNPRHLVRRRGQEARLRCSPMKGHSHVYWYRQLPEEGLKFMVYLQKENIIDESGMPKERFSAEFPKEGPSILRIQQVVRGDSAAYFCASSPSRSGPNEKLFFGSGTQLSVL.

V and J are TRBV13 and TRBJ2-1, with a tentative D call TRBD2 (6 bases). Germline CDR1 PRHDT, CDR2 FYEKMQ (reference sequence). The CDR3 is 14 amino acids. Deletions cut 6 bases from V and 0 bases from J, with 9 bases between. CDR3 sequence: CASRFSGSYNEQFF. The DNA for the CDR3 is TGTGCCAGCAGATTTAGCGGCTCCTACAATGAGCAGTTCTTC.

The rearrangement joins TRBV5-1 to TRBJ1-5; 7 bases align to TRBD1. In germline, CDR1 is SGHRS, CDR2 YFSETQ. The V and J ends lost 3 bases and 4 bases, in that order; junction bases with no gene match: 4. This CDR3 spans 14 amino acids. CDR3 DNA sequence: TGCGCCAGCAGCTGGGGGACAGAGAATCAGCCCCAGCATTTT. Residues: CASSWGTENQPQHF.

This chain connects TRBV19 to TRBJ1-5; perhaps TRBD1 as D (6 bases). Germline-derived CDR1 and CDR2 are LNHDA and SQIVND (reference sequence). This CDR3 spans 15 amino acids. The V and J ends lost 5 bases and 4 bases respectively, with 15 bases between them. CDR3 amino acids: CASSWGALSNQPQHF. The CDR3, as DNA: TGTGCCAGTAGTTGGGGGGCATTGTCTAATCAGCCCCAGCATTTT. The full variable domain, in which reference TRBV19 and TRBJ1-5 provide the parts outside the CDR3, is DGGITQSPKYLFRKEGQNVTLSCEQNLNHDAMYWYRQDPGQGLRLIYYSQIVNDFQKGDIAEGYSVSREKKESFPLTVTSAQKNPTAFYLCASSWGALSNQPQHFGDGTRLSIL.

The rearrangement uses TRBV7-8 and TRBJ2-1; either TRBD1 or TRBD2 may supply D (5 bases each). CDR3 length: 12 amino acids. Per germline, CDR1 SGHVS and CDR2 FQNEAQ. V was pared by 8 bases and J by 9 bases, with 14 bases between. CDR3 sequence: CASFITGGEQFF. The CDR3 DNA is TGTGCCAGCTTCATTACTGGGGGTGAGCAGTTCTTC.

The chain uses TRBV27 and TRBJ1-4, with a tentative D call TRBD1 (5 bases). V lost 8 bases and J lost 5, with 15 bases in between. CDR1 and CDR2 (germline): MNHEY, SMNVEV (reference sequence). The CDR3 is 14 residues long. The CDR3 loop is CASGPRAINEKLFF. CDR3 coding DNA: TGTGCCAGCGGGCCCAGGGCAATAAATGAAAAACTGTTTTTT.

V is TRBV4-2 and J is TRBJ2-2, with 14 bases lining up with TRBD2. The CDR3 has 18 amino acids. Germline values: CDR1 LGHNA, CDR2 YNFKEQ. V shed 4 bases and J 2 bases; nucleotides not matched to a gene: 6. CDR3 residues: CASSRGTSGGLNTGELFF. The CDR3 DNA reads as TGTGCCAGCAGCCGAGGGACTAGCGGGGGCCTTAACACCGGGGAGCTGTTTTTT.

This chain joins TRBV11-2 and TRBJ1-1; a weak D match, TRBD1 (6 bases). Germline V gives CDR1 SGHAT, CDR2 FQNNGV. The CDR3 loop spans 15 amino acids. The V and J ends lost 2 bases and 2 bases respectively, with 12 bases between them. CDR3 sequence (DNA): TGTGCCAGCAGCTTATTGACAGGATCTAACACTGAAGCTTTCTTT. It is translated as CASSLLTGSNTEAFF.

The chain has TRBV19 and TRBJ2-7; 7 bases match TRBD1. Trimming cost V 10 bases and J 3 bases; bases outside gene matches: 15. This CDR3 region has 15 residues. Germline CDR1 is LNHDA and CDR2 is SQIVND (reference sequence). The DNA for the CDR3 is TGTGCCACAACGTATGGGGCAGGGGGTTTCTACGAGCAGTACTTC. It is translated as CATTYGAGGFYEQYF.

The rearrangement uses TRBV3-1 (or the pseudogene TRBV3-2) and TRBJ2-3, with 10 bases aligning to TRBD2. Germline CDR1 and CDR2: LGHDT and YNNKEL (reference sequence). Trimming at V came to 1 base and at J to 6 bases, leaving 4 bases not matched to a gene. The CDR3 sequence is 15 residues long. The CDR3 protein is CASSQVAGGGDTQYF. The CDR3 bases are TGTGCCAGCAGCCAAGTAGCGGGGGGCGGGGATACGCAGTATTTT.

The rearrangement uses TRBV19 and TRBJ2-7, with 10 bases identical to TRBD1. V lost 2 bases, J lost 5 bases, and 6 bases stayed unmatched. This CDR3 comprises 15 residues. Germline V CDR1 and CDR2: LNHDA, SQIVND (reference sequence). CDR3 coding DNA: TGTGCCAGTAGTATATTGGGACAGGGGATCCACGAGCAGTACTTC. Translation: CASSILGQGIHEQYF.

This chain uses TRBV24-1 with TRBJ2-1, with 9 bases fitting TRBD1. The ends lost 0 bases at V and 9 bases at J; junction bases unmatched: 11. This CDR3 comprises 17 residues. Per the germline V gene, CDR1 is KGHDR and CDR2 is SFDVKD. CDR3 DNA: TGTGCCACCAGTGATTTGCGTCCGGGACAGGGTCGCTTTGAGCAGTTCTTC. This codes for CATSDLRPGQGRFEQFF.